Following are 8 T cell receptor beta chains from one sample sequenced in a study of cytotoxic CD8 clonotypes in ibrutinib-treated CLL. Produced via immunoSEQ multiplex PCR; TCRdb's table is partial and in-frame only. The repertoire holds about 310,000 clones, with 80% as singletons. The material sequenced was PBMCs, taken before ibrutinib treatment. The receptor set was obtained from a human donor with chronic lymphocytic leukemia.

This chain connects TRBV6-1 to TRBJ2-7; a possible D gene is TRBD1 (6 bases). This CDR3 comprises 15 residues. Germline V CDR1 and CDR2: MNHNS, SASEGT. The V end lost 3 bases, the J end lost 0 bases, and 12 bases lay between the germline ends. DNA for the CDR3: TGTGCCAGCAGTGAGATGGGGGCGCACTCCTACGAGCAGTACTTC. This translates into CASSEMGAHSYEQYF.

The chain joins TRBV29-1 to TRBJ2-3; the D is unclear. The CDR3 contains 12 residues. Deletions cut 4 bases from V and 2 bases from J, with 7 bases between. The V gene's germline CDR1 is SQVTM and CDR2 ANQGSEA. Written as DNA, the CDR3 is TGCAGCGTTGGGGCACCCACAGATACGCAGTATTTT. Its translation is CSVGAPTDTQYF.

Note on this clone: Germline and junction disagree at one end, which may indicate a read error. J is TRBJ1-4 and V is TRBV18; 9 bases align to TRBD1. Germline CDR1 and CDR2: KGHSH and LQKENI. The CDR3 spans 11 residues. CDR3 bases: TGTGCCACCGGCACAGGGGGCAGGGCGCTTTTT. Its protein is CATGTGGRALF. The full variable domain, completed using reference TRBV18 and TRBJ1-4, is NAGVMQNPRHLVRRRGQEARLRCSPMKGHSHVYWYRQLPEEGLKFMVYLQKENIIDESGMPKERFSAEFPKEGPSILRIQQVVRGDSAAYFCATGTGGRALFGSGTQLSVL.

This chain links TRBV27 with TRBJ1-3; TRBD1 matches at 7 bases. Trimming cost V 5 bases and J 2 bases; bases outside gene matches: 6. The CDR3 covers 15 residues. Germline CDR1 and CDR2: MNHEY and SMNVEV (reference sequence). The CDR3 loop reads CASSPYRGAGNTIYF. CDR3 DNA: TGTGCCAGCAGTCCCTACAGGGGTGCTGGAAACACCATATATTTT.

The chain links TRBV6-4 to TRBJ2-1; 13 bases match TRBD2. J gave up 9 bases and V 4 bases, and 9 bases lay outside the gene matches. Germline CDR1 and CDR2: MRHNA and SNTAGT. This CDR3 comprises 16 residues. CDR3 loop: CASSGQLAGGRSEQFF. Here the CDR3 DNA reads TGTGCCAGCAGTGGGCAACTAGCGGGAGGGCGGAGTGAGCAGTTCTTC.

The CDR3 region is CAIGTGFSGAEAFF. The CDR3 DNA is TGTGCCATCGGGACAGGGTTCTCAGGTGCTGAAGCTTTCTTT. The chain links TRBV28 to TRBJ1-1; TRBD1 matches 9 bases. CDR1 and CDR2 (germline): MDHEN, SYDVKM. Trimming removed 10 bases from V and 6 bases from J; junction bases left unmatched: 12. The CDR3 runs 14 residues.

The chain couples TRBV10-1 to TRBJ2-1; tentative D call: TRBD2 (6 bases). CDR1 is WNHNN and CDR2 is SYGVQD in the germline V gene (reference sequence). V lost 0 bases and J 0 bases, leaving 18 bases between the germline ends. The CDR3 is 19 amino acids. The CDR3 loop is CASSESFGLPGGSYNEQFF. The CDR3, as DNA: TGCGCCAGCAGTGAGTCTTTTGGACTACCCGGGGGCTCCTACAATGAGCAGTTCTTC.

The V call is TRBV4-2, the J call TRBJ1-1; D remains ambiguous. The CDR3 is 14 amino acids. Germline assignment: CDR1 LGHNA and CDR2 YNFKEQ. V lost 0 bases and J 7 bases, leaving 12 bases between the germline ends. DNA of the CDR3: TGTGCCAGCAGCCAAGACCTAGGGCGCGGTGAAGCTTTCTTT. Translated: CASSQDLGRGEAFF.